The sequence of this TCR beta chain was determined in a study of immune cell composition in non-small cell lung cancer. TCRdb's table, derived via immunoSEQ multiplex PCR, lists solely in-frame clones and lacks some. The sample consists of more than 2,000 clones, 65% to 85% of them appearing once. About this clone: Its cognate antigen is unknown.

Normal lung was taken at the farthest possible site, at least 3 cm from tumour. Whole-study results and caveats: Squamous carcinomas (around 80%) more often had tumour-associated clones >0.5% than adenocarcinomas (roughly 35%). Overall clonality, unlike maximal tumour-associated clone frequency, did not predict TIL reactivity.

Trimming cost V 0 bases and J 8 bases, with 14 bases left between them. Germline V gene sequence: CDR1 LGHNA, CDR2 YNFKEQ. This CDR3 spans 16 amino acids. Sequencing was performed on non-adjacent lung tissue. The receptor was derived from a human donor with non-small cell lung cancer. The chain is built from TRBV4-2 and TRBJ1-6; the D gene is possibly TRBD1 (6 bases). The CDR3 bases are TGTGCCAGCAGCCAAGAGGGTCAGGGGATCGATTCACCCCTCCACTTT. As protein: CASSQEGQGIDSPLHF.